This passage covers 23 T cell receptor beta chains from one sample sequenced in a study of blood T cell repertoires in COVID-19 (dated by TCRdb to between 2020 and 2021). The receptor library was made with the immunoSEQ multiplex PCR assay. Entries here come from immuneACCESS through TCRdb and include only in-frame sequences with V and J called. Some clones fail to appear in such tables; in the studies checked, an unresolved V gene covers under half of the shortfall, and the cause of the remainder is unknown. The table for this sample lists around 200,000 clones; 85% of them were counted only once. Roughly 18% of the sample is in the top ten clones. Sequencing was carried out using peripheral blood. Receptor source: a person aged 70 to 85 with COVID-19, enrolled during active disease.

The chain couples TRBV2 to TRBJ2-3; D call uncertain. The V gene lost 2 bases and the J gene lost 5 bases, with 8 bases spanning the gap. CDR3 length: 13 amino acids. The germline V gene has CDR1 SNHLY and CDR2 FYNNEI. The CDR3 DNA reads TGTGCCAGCAGTGAAAACACGGGAGATACGCAGTATTTT. It is translated as CASSENTGDTQYF.

The chain employs TRBV9 and TRBJ2-2, with 12 bases that match TRBD2. The ends lost 4 bases at V and 6 bases at J; junction bases unmatched: 13. Germline V gives CDR1 SGDLS, CDR2 YYNGEE. The CDR3 runs to 18 residues. In DNA form, the CDR3 reads TGTGCCAGCAGCTCTCTAGCGGGGGGGCCGACAGGTGCCGGGGAGCTGTTTTTT. Translated, it gives CASSSLAGGPTGAGELFF.

This clone was detected only once. The chain employs TRBV7-9 and TRBJ1-4; no reliable D call. Germline-derived CDR1 and CDR2 are SEHNR and FQNEAQ (reference sequence). The CDR3 is made up of 16 amino acids. Trimming took off 0 bases at V and 4 bases at J, with 12 bases between the two ends. The DNA for the CDR3 is TGTGCCAGCAGCTTAGCGCTTACAGTTAATAATGAAAAACTGTTTTTT. Translating gives CASSLALTVNNEKLFF.

The rearrangement links TRBV10-3 to TRBJ1-3; possibly TRBD1 for D (6 bases). CDR1 and CDR2 (germline): ENHRY, SYGVKD. The CDR3 has 16 amino acids. Trimming took off 3 bases at V and 5 bases at J, with 17 bases between the two ends. This chain's CDR3 is CAISDSHRDTRNTIYF. CDR3 nucleotides: TGTGCCATCAGTGACTCCCACCGGGACACCCGAAACACCATATATTTT.

This CDR3 reads CASSFRYPYNEQFF. The CDR3, as DNA: TGTGCCAGCAGCTTCAGGTATCCCTACAATGAGCAGTTCTTC. The chain is built from TRBV5-6 and TRBJ2-1, with unresolved D. Germline loops: CDR1 SGHDT, CDR2 YYEEEE. V lost 2 bases to trimming and J lost 2 bases, with 8 bases between them. This CDR3 has 14 residues.

V gene TRBV6-5 combines with J gene TRBJ1-3, with D possibly matching TRBD1 (5 bases). CDR3 length: 15 amino acids. V lost 6 bases, J lost 0 bases, and 12 bases lay in between. Looked up from germline, CDR1 is MNHEY and CDR2 is SVGAGI. Here the CDR3 reads CASRGGGGSGNTIYF. CDR3 nucleotide sequence: TGTGCCAGCAGGGGTGGGGGGGGCTCTGGAAACACCATATATTTT.

The V gene is TRBV30, the J gene TRBJ2-7, with D possibly matching TRBD1 (5 bases). Trimming pared 0 bases from V and 12 bases from J, leaving 18 bases between. There are 13 residues in the CDR3. Per the germline V gene, CDR1 is GTSNPN and CDR2 is SVGIG (reference sequence). For the CDR3, the DNA is TGTGCCTGGAGTGTCTCGCACTTGGGGCAGCTGTACTTC. This gives the protein CAWSVSHLGQLYF.

This sequence joins TRBV11-2 and TRBJ1-1; 8 nucleotides line up with TRBD1. Trimming cost V 5 bases and J 5 bases; bases outside gene matches: 7. This CDR3 is built from 14 residues. Germline CDR1 reads SGHAT; CDR2 reads FQNNGV. This chain's CDR3 is CASSLQTGATEAFF. In nucleotides, the CDR3 is TGTGCCAGCAGCCTCCAGACAGGGGCGACTGAAGCTTTCTTT.

The chain links TRBV5-8 to TRBJ1-5; no firm D call. V was shortened by 2 bases and J by 3 bases, with 9 bases between the two germline ends. Germline assignment: CDR1 SGHTS and CDR2 YDEGEE. The CDR3 consists of 14 residues. The DNA of the CDR3 is TGTGCCAGCAGCTTCCACGGTGCCAATCAGCCCCAGCATTTT. Protein: CASSFHGANQPQHF.

The rearrangement links TRBV15 to TRBJ2-7; 9 bases line up with TRBD1. The CDR3 runs to 15 residues. Trimming took 5 bases from V and 7 from J; bases not matched to a gene: 12. CDR1 is LNHNV and CDR2 is YYDKDF in the germline V gene (reference sequence). The CDR3 coding sequence is TGTGCCACCAGCGCGGACAGGGGCCTACTGGGTGAGCAGTACTTC. Encoded protein: CATSADRGLLGEQYF.

The V gene is TRBV5-8, the J gene TRBJ2-7, with D perhaps matching TRBD1 (7 bases). The CDR3 is made up of 15 amino acids. Germline CDR1 and CDR2: SGHTS and YDEGEE. V was pared by 2 bases and J by 2 bases, with 14 bases between. The CDR3 reads CASSFWAGGTYEQYF. CDR3 in DNA: TGTGCCAGCAGCTTTTGGGCAGGGGGGACCTACGAGCAGTACTTC. The whole variable domain, filled in from reference TRBV5-8 and TRBJ2-7, reads EAGVTQSPTHLIKTRGQQATLRCSPISGHTSVYWYQQALGLGLQFLLWYDEGEERNRGNFPPRFSGRQFPNYSSELNVNALELEDSALYLCASSFWAGGTYEQYFGPGTRLTVT.

V and J are TRBV11-2 and TRBJ2-4; 10 nucleotides match TRBD1. The junction had 3 bases not matched to a gene; V was cut back by 3 bases and J by 7 bases. The CDR3 has 14 residues. CDR1 and CDR2 from the germline V gene are SGHAT and FQNNGV. The CDR3 DNA follows: TGTGCCAGCAGCTTTCGACAGGGGGCGAACATTCAGTACTTC. This codes for CASSFRQGANIQYF.

The V call is TRBV9, the J call TRBJ1-3; 8 bases map to TRBD1. From germline, CDR1 is SGDLS and CDR2 YYNGEE. The CDR3 sequence is 16 residues long. V shed 3 bases, J shed 0 bases, and the junction held 5 bases outside the gene matches. CDR3: CASSAGGPSSGNTIYF. CDR3 coding DNA: TGTGCCAGCAGCGCAGGGGGCCCCAGCTCTGGAAACACCATATATTTT. Filled out from reference TRBV9 and TRBJ1-3, the complete variable domain reads DSGVTQTPKHLITATGQRVTLRCSPRSGDLSVYWYQQSLDQGLQFLIQYYNGEERAKGNILERFSAQQFPDLHSELNLSSLELGDSALYFCASSAGGPSSGNTIYFGEGSWLTVV.

The chain couples TRBV19 to TRBJ1-1; D is undetermined. CDR1 and CDR2 (germline): LNHDA, SQIVND (reference sequence). V was trimmed by 7 bases and J by 1 base, leaving 16 bases between them. CDR3 length: 15 residues. For the CDR3, the DNA is TGTGCCAGTACTCGAGTTGAAGCAACGAACACTGAAGCTTTCTTT. It yields the protein CASTRVEATNTEAFF.

V is TRBV2 and J is TRBJ2-3, with TRBD2 identical over 15 bases. J lost 5 bases, V lost 2 bases, and 8 bases had no gene match. This CDR3 is built from 18 residues. CDR1 SNHLY and CDR2 FYNNEI come from the germline V gene. CDR3 amino acids: CASSERTSGRAYRDTQYF. The CDR3 nucleotides read TGTGCCAGCAGTGAAAGGACTAGCGGGAGGGCTTATAGAGATACGCAGTATTTT.

The chain recombines TRBV30 with TRBJ2-2; 12 bases are shared with TRBD1. CDR3 length equals 14 residues. Unmatched junction bases numbered 5, after V lost 7 bases and J lost 5 bases. CDR1 and CDR2 (germline): GTSNPN, SVGIG (reference sequence). The CDR3 DNA reads TGTGCCTACGGGACAGGGGGCACTACCGGGGAGCTGTTTTTT. This translates into CAYGTGGTTGELFF.

V is TRBV19 and J is TRBJ2-1, with 9 nucleotides matching TRBD2. The V gene end was trimmed by 4 bases and the J gene end by 3 bases; junction bases not matched to a gene: 7. From germline, CDR1 is LNHDA and CDR2 SQIVND (reference sequence). This CDR3 contains 16 residues. This CDR3 reads CASSSLSGSVYNEQFF. CDR3 nucleotide sequence: TGTGCCAGTAGTAGCCTTAGCGGGAGTGTCTACAATGAGCAGTTCTTC.

In this sample, this clone turned up once. The chain joins TRBV9 to TRBJ1-2; D is possibly TRBD1 (5 bases). The V gene's germline CDR1 is SGDLS and CDR2 YYNGEE. V shed 3 bases and J shed 4 bases, with 13 bases lying between them. The CDR3 has 14 residues. The CDR3 reads CASSAPTATYGYTF. In DNA form, the CDR3 reads TGTGCCAGCAGCGCGCCGACAGCTACCTATGGCTACACCTTC.

The rearrangement uses TRBV5-4 and TRBJ2-5, with 7 bases aligning to TRBD1. This CDR3 has 15 amino acids. Per the germline V gene, CDR1 is SGHNT and CDR2 is YYREEE (reference sequence). The junction had 13 bases not matched to a gene; V was cut back by 6 bases and J by 5 bases. CDR3 region: CASTSGTAGWETQYF. The CDR3 nucleotides read TGTGCCAGCACCTCTGGGACAGCTGGGTGGGAGACCCAGTACTTC.

The chain has TRBV27 and TRBJ2-2; D may be TRBD1 (6 bases). V lost 2 bases to trimming and J lost 6 bases, with 16 bases between them. Germline CDR1 MNHEY, CDR2 SMNVEV (reference sequence). The CDR3 covers 16 residues. The CDR3 nucleotides read TGTGCCAGCAGTTTAAGGGCCCGACAGGCCCCCGGGGAGCTGTTTTTT. Residues: CASSLRARQAPGELFF.

In DNA form, the CDR3 reads TGTGCCAGAAGCTTTCGCCTGGACAGGGGATATGGCTACACCTTC. It specifies CARSFRLDRGYGYTF. The V and J genes are TRBV5-3 and TRBJ1-2; TRBD1 matches 9 bases. TRBV5-3 belongs to the ORF category, with a function that is uncertain. The CDR3 covers 15 residues. After removal of 2 bases from V and 5 bases from J, the junction contained 7 bases not matched to a gene.

The gene calls are TRBV12-3 or TRBV12-4 and TRBJ2-1; TRBD2 matches at 8 bases. There are 13 residues in the CDR3. With V trimmed by 8 bases and J by 6 bases, 6 bases remained unmatched. The CDR3 DNA is TGTGCCAGCGTCCCGGGGGGGGCCAATGAGCAGTTCTTC. Translating it yields CASVPGGANEQFF.

The chain links TRBV18 to TRBJ1-3; D may be TRBD1 (6 bases). The V end lost 8 bases, the J end lost 4 bases, and 21 bases lay between the germline ends. Per germline, CDR1 KGHSH and CDR2 LQKENI. There are 16 residues in the CDR3. The chain's CDR3 is CASAPRGGRVGNTIYF. CDR3 nucleotides: TGTGCCAGCGCTCCTCGCGGGGGGCGCGTCGGAAACACCATATATTTT.